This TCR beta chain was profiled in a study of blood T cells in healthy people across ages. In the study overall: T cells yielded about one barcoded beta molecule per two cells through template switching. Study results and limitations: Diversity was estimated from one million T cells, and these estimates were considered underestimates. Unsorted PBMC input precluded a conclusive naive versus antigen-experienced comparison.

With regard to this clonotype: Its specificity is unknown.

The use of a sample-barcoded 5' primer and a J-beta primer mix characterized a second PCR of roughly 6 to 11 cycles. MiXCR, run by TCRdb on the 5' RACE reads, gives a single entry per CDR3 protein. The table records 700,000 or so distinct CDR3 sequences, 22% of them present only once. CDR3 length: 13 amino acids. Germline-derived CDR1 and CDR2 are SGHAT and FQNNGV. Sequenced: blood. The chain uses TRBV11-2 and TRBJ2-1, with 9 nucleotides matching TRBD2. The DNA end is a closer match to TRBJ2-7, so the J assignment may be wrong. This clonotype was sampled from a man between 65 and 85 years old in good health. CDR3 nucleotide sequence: TGTGCCACAACGCTAGCGGGGAAAGGCGAGCAGTACTTC. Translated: CATTLAGKGEQYF.